The table lists the clone carrying this T cell receptor (beta chain) with many counts. Germline V CDR1 and CDR2: ENHRY, SYGVKD. CDR3 size: 13 residues. The V and J ends lost 0 bases and 5 bases respectively, with 7 bases between them. This sample was taken from a study of blood T cells in healthy people across ages. They isolated at least 7 million PBMCs from each sample. Alongside a J-beta primer mix, a sample-barcoded 5' primer served in a second PCR lasting roughly 7 to 11 cycles. TCRdb independently ran MiXCR on the 5' RACE reads; one entry per CDR3 protein. The table lists roughly 700,000 distinct CDR3 sequences, about 30% of them singletons.

Specimen: blood. The chain carries TRBV10-3 and TRBJ1-2, with unresolved D. This clonotype was obtained from an elderly woman in good health. The CDR3 coding sequence is TGTGCCATCAGTGAGTCGAACAGTTATGGCTACACCTTC. Residues: CAISESNSYGYTF.